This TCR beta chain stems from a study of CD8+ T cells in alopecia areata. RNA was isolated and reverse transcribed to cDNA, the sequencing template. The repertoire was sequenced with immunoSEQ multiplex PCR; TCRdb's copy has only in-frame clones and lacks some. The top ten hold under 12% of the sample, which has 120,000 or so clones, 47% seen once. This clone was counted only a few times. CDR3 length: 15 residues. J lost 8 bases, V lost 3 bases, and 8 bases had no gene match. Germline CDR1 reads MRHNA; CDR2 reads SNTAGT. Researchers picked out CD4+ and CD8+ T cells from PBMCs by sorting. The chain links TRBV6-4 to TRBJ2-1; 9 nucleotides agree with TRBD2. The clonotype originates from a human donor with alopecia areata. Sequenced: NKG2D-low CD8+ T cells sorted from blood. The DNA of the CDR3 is TGTGCCAGCAGTGAAGTAGCGGGGGCCGGGTATGAGCAGTTCTTC. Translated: CASSEVAGAGYEQFF.